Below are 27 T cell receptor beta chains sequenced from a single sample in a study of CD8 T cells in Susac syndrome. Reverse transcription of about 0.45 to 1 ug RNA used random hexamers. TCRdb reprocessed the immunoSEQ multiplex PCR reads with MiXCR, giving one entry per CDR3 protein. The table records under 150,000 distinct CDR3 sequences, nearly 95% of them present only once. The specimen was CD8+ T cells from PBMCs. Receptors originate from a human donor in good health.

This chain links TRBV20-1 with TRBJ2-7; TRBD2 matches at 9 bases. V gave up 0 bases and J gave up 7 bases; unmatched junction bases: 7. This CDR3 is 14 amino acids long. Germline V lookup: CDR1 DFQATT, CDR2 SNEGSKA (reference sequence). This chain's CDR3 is CSARDFAGGREQYF. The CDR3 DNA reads TGCAGTGCTAGAGATTTCGCGGGAGGGAGAGAGCAGTACTTC.

CDR3 residues: CASSLGDSSGANVLTF. For the CDR3, the DNA is TGTGCCAGCAGCTTAGGGGATAGCTCTGGGGCCAACGTCCTGACTTTC. The rearrangement links TRBV7-8 to TRBJ2-6, with no clear D. This CDR3 has 16 amino acids. Trimming took 1 base from V and 0 from J, leaving 7 bases between them. CDR1 is SGHVS, CDR2 FQNEAQ, per germline.

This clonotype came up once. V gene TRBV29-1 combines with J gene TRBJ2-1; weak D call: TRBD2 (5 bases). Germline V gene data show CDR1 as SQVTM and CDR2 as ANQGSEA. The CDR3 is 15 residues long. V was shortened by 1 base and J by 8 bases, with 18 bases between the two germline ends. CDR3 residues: CSVEVGRGSVDEQFF. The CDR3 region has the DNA TGCAGCGTTGAAGTGGGCCGGGGATCGGTCGATGAGCAGTTCTTC.

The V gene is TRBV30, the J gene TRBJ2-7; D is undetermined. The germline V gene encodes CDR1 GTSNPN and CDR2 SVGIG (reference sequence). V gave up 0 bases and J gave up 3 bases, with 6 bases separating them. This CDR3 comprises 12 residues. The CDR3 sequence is CAWSVTGYEQYF. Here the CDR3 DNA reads TGTGCCTGGAGTGTCACGGGCTACGAGCAGTACTTC.

The CDR3 DNA reads as TGTGCCAGCTCGGGCCGAGGGACTAGCGGGAACGGGGAGCTGTTTTTT. Residues: CASSGRGTSGNGELFF. V and J are TRBV27 and TRBJ2-2; TRBD2 aligns across 13 bases. Germline CDR1 and CDR2: MNHEY and SMNVEV (reference sequence). V shed 8 bases, J shed 7 bases, and the junction held 10 bases outside the gene matches. There are 16 residues in the CDR3.

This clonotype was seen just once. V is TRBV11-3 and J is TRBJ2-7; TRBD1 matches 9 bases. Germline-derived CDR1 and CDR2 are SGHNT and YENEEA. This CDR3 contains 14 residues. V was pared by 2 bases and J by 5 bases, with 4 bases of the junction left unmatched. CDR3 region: CASSLRQGVDEQYF. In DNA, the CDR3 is TGTGCCAGCAGCTTACGACAGGGGGTGGACGAGCAGTACTTC.

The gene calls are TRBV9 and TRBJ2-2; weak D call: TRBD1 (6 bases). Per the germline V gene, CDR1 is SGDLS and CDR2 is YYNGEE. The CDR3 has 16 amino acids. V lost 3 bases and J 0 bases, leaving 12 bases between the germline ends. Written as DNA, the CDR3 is TGTGCCAGCAGCGATAACAGGGATGCGAACACCGGGGAGCTGTTTTTT. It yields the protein CASSDNRDANTGELFF.

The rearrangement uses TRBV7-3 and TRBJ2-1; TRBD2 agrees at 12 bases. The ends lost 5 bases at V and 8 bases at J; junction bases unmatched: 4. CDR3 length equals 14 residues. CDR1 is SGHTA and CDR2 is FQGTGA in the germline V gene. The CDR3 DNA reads TGTGCCAGCAGCCTAGCGGGAGGGCCCCATGAGCAGTTCTTC. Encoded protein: CASSLAGGPHEQFF.

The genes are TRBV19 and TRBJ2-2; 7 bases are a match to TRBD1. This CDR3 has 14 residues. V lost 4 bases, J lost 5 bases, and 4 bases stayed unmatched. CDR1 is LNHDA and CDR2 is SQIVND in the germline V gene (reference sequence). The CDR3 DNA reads TGTGCCAGTAGTAGGGACAGTTTAACCGGGGAGCTGTTTTTT. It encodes CASSRDSLTGELFF. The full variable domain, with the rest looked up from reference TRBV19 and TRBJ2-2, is DGGITQSPKYLFRKEGQNVTLSCEQNLNHDAMYWYRQDPGQGLRLIYYSQIVNDFQKGDIAEGYSVSREKKESFPLTVTSAQKNPTAFYLCASSRDSLTGELFFGEGSRLTVL.

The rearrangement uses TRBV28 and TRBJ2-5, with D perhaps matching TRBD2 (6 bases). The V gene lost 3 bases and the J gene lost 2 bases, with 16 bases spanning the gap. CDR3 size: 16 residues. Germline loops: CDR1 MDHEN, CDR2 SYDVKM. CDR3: CASSFPGTGVQETQYF. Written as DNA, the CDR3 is TGTGCCAGCAGTTTCCCCGGGACGGGAGTGCAAGAGACCCAGTACTTC.

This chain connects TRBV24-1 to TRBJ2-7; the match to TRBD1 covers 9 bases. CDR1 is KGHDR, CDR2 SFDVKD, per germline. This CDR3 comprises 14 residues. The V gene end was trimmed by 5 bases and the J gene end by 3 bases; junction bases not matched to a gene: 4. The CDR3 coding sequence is TGTGCCACCAGTGGGGGACAGGGTCGCTACGAGCAGTACTTC. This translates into CATSGGQGRYEQYF.

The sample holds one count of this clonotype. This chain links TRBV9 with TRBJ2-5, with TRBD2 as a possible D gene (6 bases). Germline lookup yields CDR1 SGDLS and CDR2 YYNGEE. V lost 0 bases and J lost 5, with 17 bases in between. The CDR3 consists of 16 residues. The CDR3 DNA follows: TGTGCCAGCAGCGTAGCTAGATCGTCTAGCGAGGAGACCCAGTACTTC. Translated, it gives CASSVARSSSEETQYF.

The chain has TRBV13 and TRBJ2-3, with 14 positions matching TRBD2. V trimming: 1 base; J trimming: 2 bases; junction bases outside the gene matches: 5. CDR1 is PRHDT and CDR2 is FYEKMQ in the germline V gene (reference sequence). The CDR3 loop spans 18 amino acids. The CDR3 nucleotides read TGTGCCAGCAGCTTAGTGGGACTAGCGGGAGAGTTCACAGATACGCAGTATTTT. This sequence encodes CASSLVGLAGEFTDTQYF.

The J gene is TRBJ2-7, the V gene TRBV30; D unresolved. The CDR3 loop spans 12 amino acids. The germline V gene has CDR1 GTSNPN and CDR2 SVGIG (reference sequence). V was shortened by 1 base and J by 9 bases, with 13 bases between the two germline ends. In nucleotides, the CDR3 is TGTGCCTGGAGTGGAGGAGCTCCCGGGCAGTACTTC. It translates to CAWSGGAPGQYF.

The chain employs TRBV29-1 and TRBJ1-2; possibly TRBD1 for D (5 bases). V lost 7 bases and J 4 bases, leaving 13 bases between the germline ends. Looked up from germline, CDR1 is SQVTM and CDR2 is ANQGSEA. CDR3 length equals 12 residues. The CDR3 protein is CSDQRGSYGYTF. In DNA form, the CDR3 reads TGCAGCGATCAGCGGGGCAGCTATGGCTACACCTTC. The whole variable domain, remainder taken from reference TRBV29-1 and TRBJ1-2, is SAVISQKPSRDICQRGTSLTIQCQVDSQVTMMFWYRQQPGQSLTLIATANQGSEATYESGFVIDKFPISRPNLTFSTLTVSNMSPEDSSIYLCSDQRGSYGYTFGSGTRLTVV.

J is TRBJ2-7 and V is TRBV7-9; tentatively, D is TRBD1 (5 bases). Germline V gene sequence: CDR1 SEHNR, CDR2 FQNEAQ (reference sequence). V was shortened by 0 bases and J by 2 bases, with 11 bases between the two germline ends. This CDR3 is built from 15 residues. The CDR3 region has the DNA TGTGCCAGCAGCTTAGCGCCAGGGTCCCCCTACGAGCAGTACTTC. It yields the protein CASSLAPGSPYEQYF.

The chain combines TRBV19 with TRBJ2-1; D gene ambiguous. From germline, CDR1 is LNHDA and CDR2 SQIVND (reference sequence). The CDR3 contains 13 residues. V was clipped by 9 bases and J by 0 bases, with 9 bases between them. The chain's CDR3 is CASRYSSYNEQFF. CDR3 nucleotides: TGTGCCAGCCGATACAGCTCCTACAATGAGCAGTTCTTC.

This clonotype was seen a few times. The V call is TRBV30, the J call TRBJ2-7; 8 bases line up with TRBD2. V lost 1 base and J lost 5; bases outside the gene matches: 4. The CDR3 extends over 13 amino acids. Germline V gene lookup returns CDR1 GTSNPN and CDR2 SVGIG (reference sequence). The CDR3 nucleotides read TGTGCCTGGAGTGCGGGAGGGAGCGACGAGCAGTACTTC. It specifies CAWSAGGSDEQYF. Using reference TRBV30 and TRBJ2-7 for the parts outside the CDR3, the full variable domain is SQTIHQWPATLVQPVGSPLSLECTVEGTSNPNLYWYRQAAGRGLQLLFYSVGIGQISSEVPQNLSASRPQDRQFILSSKKLLLSDSGFYLCAWSAGGSDEQYFGPGTRLTVT.

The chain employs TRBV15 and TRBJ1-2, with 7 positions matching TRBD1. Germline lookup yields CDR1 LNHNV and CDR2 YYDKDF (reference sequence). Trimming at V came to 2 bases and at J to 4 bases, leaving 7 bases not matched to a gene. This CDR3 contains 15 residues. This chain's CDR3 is CATSRKRDSAYGYTF. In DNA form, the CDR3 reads TGTGCCACCAGCAGAAAGCGGGACAGTGCCTATGGCTACACCTTC. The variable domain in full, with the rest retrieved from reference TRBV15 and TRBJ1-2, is DAMVIQNPRYQVTQFGKPVTLSCSQTLNHNVMYWYQQKSSQAPKLLFHYYDKDFNNEADTPDNFQSRRPNTSFCFLDIRSPGLGDTAMYLCATSRKRDSAYGYTFGSGTRLTVV.

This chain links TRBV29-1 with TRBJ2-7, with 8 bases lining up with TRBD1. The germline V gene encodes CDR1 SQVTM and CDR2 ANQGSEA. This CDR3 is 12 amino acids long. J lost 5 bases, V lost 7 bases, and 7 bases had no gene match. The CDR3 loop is CSARTGLDEQYF. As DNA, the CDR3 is TGCAGCGCTAGGACAGGGTTAGACGAGCAGTACTTC.

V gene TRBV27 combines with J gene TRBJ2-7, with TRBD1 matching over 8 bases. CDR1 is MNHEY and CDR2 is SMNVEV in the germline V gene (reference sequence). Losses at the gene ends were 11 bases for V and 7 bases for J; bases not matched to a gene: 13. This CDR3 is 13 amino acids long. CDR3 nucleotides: TGTGCCGTCGGGACAGGTCATGTACAGGAGCAGTACTTC. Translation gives CAVGTGHVQEQYF.

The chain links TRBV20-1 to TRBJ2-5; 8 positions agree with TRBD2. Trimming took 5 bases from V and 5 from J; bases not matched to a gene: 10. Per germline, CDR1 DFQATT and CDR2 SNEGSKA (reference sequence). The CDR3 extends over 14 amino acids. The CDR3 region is CSALIAGIWETQYF. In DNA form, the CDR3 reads TGCAGTGCTCTTATAGCGGGAATCTGGGAGACCCAGTACTTC.

For the CDR3, the DNA is TGCGCCAGCAGCCAAGATAGAACCGTAACCAATGAGCAGTTCTTC. This translates into CASSQDRTVTNEQFF. The J gene is TRBJ2-1, the V gene TRBV4-1; D not certain. The CDR3 loop spans 15 amino acids. CDR1 MGHRA and CDR2 YSYEKL come from the germline V gene. The germline V and J ends were trimmed by 0 bases and 6 bases, with 12 bases remaining between them.

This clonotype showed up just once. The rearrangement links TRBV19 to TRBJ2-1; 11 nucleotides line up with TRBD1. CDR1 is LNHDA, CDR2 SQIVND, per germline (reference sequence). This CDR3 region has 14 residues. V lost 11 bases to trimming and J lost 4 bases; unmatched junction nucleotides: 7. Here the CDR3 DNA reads TGTGCCTCAACCCGGGACAGGGGGTACAATGAGCAGTTCTTC. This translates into CASTRDRGYNEQFF. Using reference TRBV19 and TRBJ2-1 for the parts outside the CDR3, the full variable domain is DGGITQSPKYLFRKEGQNVTLSCEQNLNHDAMYWYRQDPGQGLRLIYYSQIVNDFQKGDIAEGYSVSREKKESFPLTVTSAQKNPTAFYLCASTRDRGYNEQFFGPGTRLTVL.

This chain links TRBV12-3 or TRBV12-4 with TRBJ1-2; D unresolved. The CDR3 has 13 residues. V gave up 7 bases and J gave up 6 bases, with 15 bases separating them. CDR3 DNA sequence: TGTGCCAGCACACCCGGCCGTGCTCATGGCTACACCTTC. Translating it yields CASTPGRAHGYTF.

The CDR3 loop is CASQAGYVDTQYF. The CDR3 coding sequence is TGTGCCAGTCAAGCGGGCTACGTGGATACGCAGTATTTT. The V gene is TRBV6-2 or TRBV6-3, the J gene TRBJ2-3; the D gene is possibly TRBD2 (6 bases). CDR3 size: 13 residues. Germline loops: CDR1 MNHEY, CDR2 SVGEGT. The germline V and J ends were trimmed by 9 bases and 6 bases, with 16 bases remaining between them.

The CDR3 spells CASSGTSYNEQFF. CDR3 bases: TGTGCCAGCTCCGGGACTTCCTACAATGAGCAGTTCTTC. This chain connects TRBV14 to TRBJ2-1, with TRBD2 as a possible D gene (6 bases). Germline CDR1 is SGHDN and CDR2 is FVKESK. Trimming cost V 8 bases and J 1 base, with 9 bases left between them. The CDR3 loop spans 13 amino acids.